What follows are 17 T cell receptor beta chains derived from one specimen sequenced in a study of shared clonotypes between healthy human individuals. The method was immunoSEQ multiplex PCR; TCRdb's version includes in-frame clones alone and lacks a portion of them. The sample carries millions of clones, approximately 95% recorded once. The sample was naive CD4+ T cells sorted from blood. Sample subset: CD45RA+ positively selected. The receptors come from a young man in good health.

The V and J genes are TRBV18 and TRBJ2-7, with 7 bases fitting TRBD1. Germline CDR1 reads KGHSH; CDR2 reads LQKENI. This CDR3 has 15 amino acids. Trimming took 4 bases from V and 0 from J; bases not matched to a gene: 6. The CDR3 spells CASSLSGTASYEQYF. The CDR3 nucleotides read TGTGCCAGCTCACTATCCGGGACAGCCTCCTACGAGCAGTACTTC.

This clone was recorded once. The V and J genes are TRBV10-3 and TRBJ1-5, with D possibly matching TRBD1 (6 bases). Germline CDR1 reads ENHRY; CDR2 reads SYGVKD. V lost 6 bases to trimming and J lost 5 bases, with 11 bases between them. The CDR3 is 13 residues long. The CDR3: CAIRAAGDQPQHF. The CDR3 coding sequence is TGTGCCATCAGGGCGGCAGGGGATCAGCCCCAGCATTTT.

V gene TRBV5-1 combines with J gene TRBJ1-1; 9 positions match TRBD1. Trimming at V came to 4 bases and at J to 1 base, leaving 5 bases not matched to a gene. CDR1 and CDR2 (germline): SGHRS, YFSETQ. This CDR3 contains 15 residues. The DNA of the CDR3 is TGCGCCAGCAGCCACGGGACAGGGAGGAACACTGAAGCTTTCTTT. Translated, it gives CASSHGTGRNTEAFF.

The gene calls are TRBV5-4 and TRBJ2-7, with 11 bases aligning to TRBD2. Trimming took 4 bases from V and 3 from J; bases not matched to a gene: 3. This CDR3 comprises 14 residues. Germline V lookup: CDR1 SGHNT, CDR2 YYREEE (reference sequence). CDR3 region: CASSTSGGVYEQYF. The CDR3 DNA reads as TGTGCCAGCAGCACTAGCGGGGGAGTCTACGAGCAGTACTTC.

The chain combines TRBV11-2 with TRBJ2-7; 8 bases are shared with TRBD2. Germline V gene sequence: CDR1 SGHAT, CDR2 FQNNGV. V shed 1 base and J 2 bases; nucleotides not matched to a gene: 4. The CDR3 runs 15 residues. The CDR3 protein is CASSLAGGITYEQYF. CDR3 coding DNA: TGTGCCAGCAGCTTAGCGGGGGGGATAACCTACGAGCAGTACTTC.

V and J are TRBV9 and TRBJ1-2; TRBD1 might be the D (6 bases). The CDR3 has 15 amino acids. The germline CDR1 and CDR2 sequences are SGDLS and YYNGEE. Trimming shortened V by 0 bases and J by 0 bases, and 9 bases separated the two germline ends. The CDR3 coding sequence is TGTGCCAGCAGCGTAGGGGGGGCCCCTAACTATGGCTACACCTTC. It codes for CASSVGGAPNYGYTF. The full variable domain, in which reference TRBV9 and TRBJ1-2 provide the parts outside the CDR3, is DSGVTQTPKHLITATGQRVTLRCSPRSGDLSVYWYQQSLDQGLQFLIQYYNGEERAKGNILERFSAQQFPDLHSELNLSSLELGDSALYFCASSVGGAPNYGYTFGSGTRLTVV.

The CDR3 loop reads CASRLGGGSYEQYF. The CDR3 DNA is TGTGCCAGCAGATTAGGCGGGGGATCCTACGAGCAGTACTTC. The chain employs TRBV2 and TRBJ2-7, with TRBD2 identical over 7 bases. The CDR3 runs to 14 residues. The V gene end was trimmed by 6 bases and the J gene end by 1 base; junction bases not matched to a gene: 6. The germline V gene has CDR1 SNHLY and CDR2 FYNNEI.

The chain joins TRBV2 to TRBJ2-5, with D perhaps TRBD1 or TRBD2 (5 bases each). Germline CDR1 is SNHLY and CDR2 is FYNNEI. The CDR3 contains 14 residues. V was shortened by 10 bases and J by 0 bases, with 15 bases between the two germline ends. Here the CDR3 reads CATSRDRYQETQYF. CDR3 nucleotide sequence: TGTGCCACCTCCCGGGACCGGTACCAAGAGACCCAGTACTTC.

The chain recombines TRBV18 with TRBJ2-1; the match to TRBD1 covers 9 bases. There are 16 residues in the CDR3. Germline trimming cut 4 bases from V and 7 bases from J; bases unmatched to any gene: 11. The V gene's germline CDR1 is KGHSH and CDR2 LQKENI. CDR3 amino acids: CASSLQGTGFWNEQFF. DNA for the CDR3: TGTGCCAGCTCACTACAAGGGACAGGGTTTTGGAATGAGCAGTTCTTC.

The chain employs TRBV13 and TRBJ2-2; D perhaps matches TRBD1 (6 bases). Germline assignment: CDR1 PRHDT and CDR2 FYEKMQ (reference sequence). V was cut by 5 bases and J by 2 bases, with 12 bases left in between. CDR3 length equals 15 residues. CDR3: CASSRGQINTGELFF. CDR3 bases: TGTGCCAGCAGCAGAGGACAGATAAACACCGGGGAGCTGTTTTTT.

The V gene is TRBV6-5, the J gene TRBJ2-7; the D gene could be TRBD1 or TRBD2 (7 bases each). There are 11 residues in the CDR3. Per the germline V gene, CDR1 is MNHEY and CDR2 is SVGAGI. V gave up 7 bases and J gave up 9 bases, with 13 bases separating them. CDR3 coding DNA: TGTGCCAGCACCTCAGGGGGGGGGCAGTACTTC. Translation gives CASTSGGGQYF.

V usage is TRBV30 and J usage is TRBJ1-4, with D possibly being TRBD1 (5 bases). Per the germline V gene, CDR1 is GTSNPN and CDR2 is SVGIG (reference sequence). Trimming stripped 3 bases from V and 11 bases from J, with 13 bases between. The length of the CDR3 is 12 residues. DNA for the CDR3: TGTGCCTGGAGAGGGGAGTTTGGGAAACTGTTTTTT. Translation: CAWRGEFGKLFF.

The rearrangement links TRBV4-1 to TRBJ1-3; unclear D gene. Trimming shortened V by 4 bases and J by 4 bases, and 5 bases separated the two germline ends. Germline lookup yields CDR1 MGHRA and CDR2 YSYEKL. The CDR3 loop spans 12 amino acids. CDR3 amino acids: CASSPMGNTIYF. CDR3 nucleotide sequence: TGCGCCAGCAGCCCTATGGGAAACACCATATATTTT.

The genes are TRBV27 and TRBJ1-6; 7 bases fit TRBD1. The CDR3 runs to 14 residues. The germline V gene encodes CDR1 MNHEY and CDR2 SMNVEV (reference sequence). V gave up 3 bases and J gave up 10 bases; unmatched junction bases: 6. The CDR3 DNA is TGTGCCAGCAGTTTCGACAGGGAGGGCTCACCCCTCCACTTT. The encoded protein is CASSFDREGSPLHF.

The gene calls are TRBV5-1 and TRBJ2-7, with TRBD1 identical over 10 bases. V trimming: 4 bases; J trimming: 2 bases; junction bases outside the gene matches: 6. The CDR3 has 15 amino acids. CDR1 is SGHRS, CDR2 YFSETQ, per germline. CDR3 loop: CASSEPGTGAYEQYF. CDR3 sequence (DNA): TGCGCCAGCAGCGAGCCCGGGACAGGGGCCTACGAGCAGTACTTC. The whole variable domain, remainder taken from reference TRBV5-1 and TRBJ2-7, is KAGVTQTPRYLIKTRGQQVTLSCSPISGHRSVSWYQQTPGQGLQFLFEYFSETQRNKGNFPGRFSGRQFSNSRSEMNVSTLELGDSALYLCASSEPGTGAYEQYFGPGTRLTVT.

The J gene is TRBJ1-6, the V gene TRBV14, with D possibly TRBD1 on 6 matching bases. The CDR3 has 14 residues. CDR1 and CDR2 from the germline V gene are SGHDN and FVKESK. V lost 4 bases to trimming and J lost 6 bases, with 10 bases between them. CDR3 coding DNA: TGTGCCAGCAGCCTAGGACAGTCTAATTCACCCCTCCACTTT. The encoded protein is CASSLGQSNSPLHF.

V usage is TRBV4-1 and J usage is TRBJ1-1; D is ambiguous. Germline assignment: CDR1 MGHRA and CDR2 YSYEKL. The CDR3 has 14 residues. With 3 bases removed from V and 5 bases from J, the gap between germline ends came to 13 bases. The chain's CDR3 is CASSQETRGTEAFF. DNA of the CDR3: TGCGCCAGCAGCCAGGAAACACGAGGAACTGAAGCTTTCTTT.